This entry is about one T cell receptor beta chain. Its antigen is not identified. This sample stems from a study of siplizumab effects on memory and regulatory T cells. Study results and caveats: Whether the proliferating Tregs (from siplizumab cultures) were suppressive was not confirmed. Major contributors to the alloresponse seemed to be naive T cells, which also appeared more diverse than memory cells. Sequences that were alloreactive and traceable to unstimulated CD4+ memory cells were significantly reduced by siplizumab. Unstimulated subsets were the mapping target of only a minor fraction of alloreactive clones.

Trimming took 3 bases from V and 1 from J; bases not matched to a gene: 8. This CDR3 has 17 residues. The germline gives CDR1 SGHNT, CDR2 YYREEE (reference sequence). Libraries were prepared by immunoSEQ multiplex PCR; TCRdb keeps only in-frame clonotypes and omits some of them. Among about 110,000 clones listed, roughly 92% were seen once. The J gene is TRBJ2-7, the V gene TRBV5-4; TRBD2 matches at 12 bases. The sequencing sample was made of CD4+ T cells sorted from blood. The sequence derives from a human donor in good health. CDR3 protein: CASSSGTSGRESYEQYF. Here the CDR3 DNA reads TGTGCCAGCAGCTCCGGGACTAGCGGGCGGGAATCCTACGAGCAGTACTTC.